Below are 22 T cell receptor beta chains sequenced from a single sample in a study of blood T cells in healthy people across ages. The second PCR ran about 7 to 12 cycles with a sample-barcoded 5' primer and J-beta primers. TCRdb processed the 5' RACE reads anew with MiXCR; each CDR3 protein has one entry. Among around 2 million distinct CDR3 sequences listed, about two fifths were seen once. Material: blood. The receptors were sampled from a human donor in good health.

The rearrangement links TRBV20-1 to TRBJ1-4; 10 bases fit TRBD1. Germline CDR1 is DFQATT and CDR2 is SNEGSKA (reference sequence). The V segment lost 6 bases and the J segment 7 bases; nucleotides outside the gene matches: 8. The CDR3 contains 14 residues. CDR3 DNA: TGCAGTGCGCCAGACAGGGGGCGAGGTGAAAAACTGTTTTTT. Translated: CSAPDRGRGEKLFF.

This clonotype was seen only a few times. The V gene is TRBV29-1, the J gene TRBJ2-5, with a possible D match to TRBD2 (6 bases). Germline V gene sequence: CDR1 SQVTM, CDR2 ANQGSEA. The germline V and J ends were trimmed by 6 bases and 5 bases, with 13 bases remaining between them. The CDR3 is 12 amino acids. In nucleotides, the CDR3 is TGCAGCGTGGGACTGGACGGTGAGACCCAGTACTTC. Amino acids: CSVGLDGETQYF.

This clonotype has just a few counts. The chain carries TRBV24-1 and TRBJ2-1; D uncertain. Between the trimmed V and J ends, which lost 0 bases and 0 bases, there was a span of 8 bases. Per the germline V gene, CDR1 is KGHDR and CDR2 is SFDVKD. This CDR3 comprises 16 residues. CDR3 in DNA: TGTGCCACCAGTGATTTGGTTCCGAGCTCCTACAATGAGCAGTTCTTC. Its translation: CATSDLVPSSYNEQFF.

Remarks on this clonotype: Compared with germline, one end of the junction differs, possibly owing to a read error. This CDR3 is CASSQYRTGTQYF. The CDR3 DNA sequence: TGTGCCAGCAGCCAGTATCGCACAGGTACGCAGTATTTT. The chain employs TRBV13 and TRBJ2-3, with D tentatively TRBD1 (5 bases). CDR1 and CDR2 from the germline V gene are PRHDT and FYEKMQ (reference sequence). This CDR3 is 13 amino acids long. The variable domain in full, with the rest retrieved from reference TRBV13 and TRBJ2-3, is AAGVIQSPRHLIKEKRETATLKCYPIPRHDTVYWYQQGPGQDPQFLISFYEKMQSDKGSIPDRFSAQQFSDYHSELNMSSLELGDSALYFCASSQYRTGTQYFGPGTRLTVL.

This rearrangement joins TRBV11-2 to TRBJ1-2, with a tentative D call TRBD1 (6 bases). CDR3 length: 16 amino acids. The ends were cut back, 5 bases at V and 3 bases at J, with 19 bases in the middle. Germline V gene data show CDR1 as SGHAT and CDR2 as FQNNGV. CDR3 sequence reads: CASSPAPRDTHYGYTF. The CDR3 DNA follows: TGTGCCAGCAGCCCAGCTCCCCGGGACACCCACTATGGCTACACCTTC.

This chain joins TRBV15 and TRBJ2-7; 9 bases fit TRBD1. The CDR3 is 14 residues long. The trim removed 8 bases at V and 4 bases at J, leaving 9 bases unmatched. The germline CDR1 and CDR2 sequences are LNHNV and YYDKDF (reference sequence). The CDR3 DNA reads as TGTGCCACCCTAGAAACAGGGGGCGAATACGAGCAGTACTTC. Protein sequence: CATLETGGEYEQYF. The complete variable domain, with remaining parts taken from reference TRBV15 and TRBJ2-7, reads DAMVIQNPRYQVTQFGKPVTLSCSQTLNHNVMYWYQQKSSQAPKLLFHYYDKDFNNEADTPDNFQSRRPNTSFCFLDIRSPGLGDTAMYLCATLETGGEYEQYFGPGTRLTVT.

This rearrangement joins TRBV4-1 to TRBJ1-3; D gene ambiguous. Trimming shortened V by 0 bases and J by 3 bases, and 15 bases separated the two germline ends. The CDR3 covers 17 residues. The germline V gene encodes CDR1 MGHRA and CDR2 YSYEKL. CDR3 region: CASSQETSGGYGNTIYF. As DNA, the CDR3 is TGCGCCAGCAGCCAAGAGACCTCAGGAGGGTATGGAAACACCATATATTTT.

The V call is TRBV4-1, the J call TRBJ1-4; D gene ambiguous. The V and J ends lost 5 bases and 4 bases respectively, with 11 bases between them. The CDR3 loop spans 14 amino acids. Germline CDR1 is MGHRA and CDR2 is YSYEKL. CDR3 bases: TGCGCCAGCAGCTCTTGGCCTCGTAATGAAAAACTGTTTTTT. Encoded protein: CASSSWPRNEKLFF.

This rearrangement joins TRBV5-1 to TRBJ2-2; tentatively, D is TRBD2 (5 bases). Trimming removed 4 bases from V and 6 bases from J, with 16 bases in between. Per the germline V gene, CDR1 is SGHRS and CDR2 is YFSETQ. This CDR3 has 15 residues. The DNA of the CDR3 is TGCGCCAGCAGCCGGCTCTTAGTGGAGGCCGGGGAGCTGTTTTTT. Translation: CASSRLLVEAGELFF.

The chain is built from TRBV4-3 and TRBJ1-6; D call uncertain. Germline-derived CDR1 and CDR2 are LGHNA and YSLEER. The CDR3 extends over 15 amino acids. Between the trimmed V and J ends, which lost 0 bases and 0 bases, there was a span of 3 bases. This CDR3 reads CASSQEGSYNSPLHF. The DNA of the CDR3 is TGCGCCAGCAGCCAAGAGGGCTCCTATAATTCACCCCTCCACTTT.

The chain recombines TRBV7-2 with TRBJ1-1; no clear D gene. The CDR3 is 13 amino acids. The germline V gene encodes CDR1 SGHTA and CDR2 FQGNSA. V was trimmed by 4 bases and J by 11 bases, leaving 17 bases between them. CDR3 DNA sequence: TGTGCCAGCAGCTCAAGTGGGTCCGTGAGGGCTTTCTTT. Amino acid sequence: CASSSSGSVRAFF.

This clonotype appeared many times. The chain joins TRBV29-1 to TRBJ2-1; D is undetermined. Germline loops: CDR1 SQVTM, CDR2 ANQGSEA. CDR3 length: 15 residues. V gave up 1 base and J gave up 8 bases, with 18 bases separating them. DNA of the CDR3: TGCAGCGTTGAAGGGCAGGTCATCCGCCGCGATGAGCAGTTCTTC. The encoded protein is CSVEGQVIRRDEQFF.

In its sample, this clonotype was seen a few times. This rearrangement joins TRBV7-2 to TRBJ2-5; 9 bases match TRBD2. Trimming took 5 bases from V and 2 from J; bases not matched to a gene: 12. Per germline, CDR1 SGHTA and CDR2 FQGNSA. The CDR3 runs 17 residues. The CDR3 region is CASSPGELAGHQETQYF. CDR3 DNA: TGTGCCAGCAGCCCGGGGGAACTAGCGGGTCATCAAGAGACCCAGTACTTC.

The CDR3 protein is CASSQSGTSGGKDQYF. DNA of the CDR3: TGCGCCAGCAGCCAGTCCGGGACTAGCGGGGGAAAAGATCAGTACTTC. This chain joins TRBV4-1 and TRBJ2-4; 14 bases fit TRBD2. The CDR3 is 16 residues long. The J segment lost 12 bases and the V segment lost 3 bases, leaving 10 bases of the junction unmatched. CDR1 is MGHRA and CDR2 is YSYEKL in the germline V gene.

V usage is TRBV25-1 and J usage is TRBJ2-1, with TRBD1 matching 9 bases. V was pared by 3 bases and J by 7 bases, with 4 bases of the junction left unmatched. Germline V lookup: CDR1 MGHDK, CDR2 SYGVNS. The CDR3 runs to 14 residues. The CDR3 nucleotides are TGTGCCAGCAGTGATGCACAGGGGGCAAATGAGCAGTTCTTC. Protein sequence: CASSDAQGANEQFF.

This clonotype was counted a few times. The chain's CDR3 is CASSQHRGDFTDTQYF. In DNA, the CDR3 is TGCGCCAGCAGCCAACACCGCGGGGACTTCACAGATACGCAGTATTTT. The chain employs TRBV4-3 and TRBJ2-3, with a weak D call TRBD2 (6 bases). The CDR3 contains 16 residues. Germline CDR1 LGHNA, CDR2 YSLEER. V lost 2 bases to trimming and J lost 2 bases, with 14 bases between them.

The chain has TRBV28 and TRBJ2-3, with 8 bases matching TRBD2. Losses at the gene ends were 7 bases for V and 1 base for J; bases not matched to a gene: 10. CDR1 MDHEN and CDR2 SYDVKM come from the germline V gene. CDR3 length equals 16 residues. The CDR3 DNA sequence: TGTGCCAGCATTATGCTTGGCGGGGGGCGCACAGATACGCAGTATTTT. This sequence encodes CASIMLGGGRTDTQYF.

The rearrangement joins TRBV29-1 to TRBJ2-5; TRBD2 agrees at 7 bases. Per the germline V gene, CDR1 is SQVTM and CDR2 is ANQGSEA. The V and J ends lost 7 bases and 4 bases, in that order; junction bases with no gene match: 9. The CDR3 runs to 13 residues. This CDR3 is CSGGDYLRETQYF. The CDR3 DNA sequence: TGCAGCGGGGGGGACTATTTGAGAGAGACCCAGTACTTC.

Of note for this clonotype: A read error may explain this, as a much larger clone is one base away. The chain couples TRBV24-1 to TRBJ1-2; D remains unclear. The CDR3 runs to 12 residues. Germline V gene sequence: CDR1 KGHDR, CDR2 SFDVKD. Trimming took 4 bases from V and 4 from J, leaving 6 bases between them. The CDR3 protein is CATSDRCYGYTF. The CDR3 DNA is TGTGCCACCAGTGACCGATGCTATGGCTACACCTTC.

In DNA, the CDR3 is TGTGCCAGCAGCCCGCGGACAGGGACCTTCACAGATACGCAGTATTTT. Protein: CASSPRTGTFTDTQYF. The V gene is TRBV11-2, the J gene TRBJ2-3, with 8 bases aligning to TRBD1. The CDR3 is 16 residues long. Germline values: CDR1 SGHAT, CDR2 FQNNGV. The trim removed 5 bases at V and 2 bases at J, leaving 9 bases unmatched. The whole variable domain, filled in from reference TRBV11-2 and TRBJ2-3, reads EAGVAQSPRYKIIEKRQSVAFWCNPISGHATLYWYQQILGQGPKLLIQFQNNGVVDDSQLPKDRFSAERLKGVDSTLKIQPAKLEDSAVYLCASSPRTGTFTDTQYFGPGTRLTVL.

This clonotype turned up a few times. The chain joins TRBV5-1 to TRBJ2-6, with D tentatively TRBD2 (6 bases). Germline CDR1 and CDR2: SGHRS and YFSETQ. This CDR3 spans 16 amino acids. Trimming took off 4 bases at V and 1 base at J, with 12 bases between the two ends. CDR3 protein: CASSADGSSGANVLTF. In nucleotides, the CDR3 is TGCGCCAGCAGCGCGGACGGGAGTTCTGGGGCCAACGTCCTGACTTTC. Complete variable domain (other parts from reference TRBV5-1 and TRBJ2-6): KAGVTQTPRYLIKTRGQQVTLSCSPISGHRSVSWYQQTPGQGLQFLFEYFSETQRNKGNFPGRFSGRQFSNSRSEMNVSTLELGDSALYLCASSADGSSGANVLTFGAGSRLTVL.

This clonotype was detected a few times. V usage is TRBV11-2 and J usage is TRBJ2-7, with TRBD1 as a possible D gene (7 bases). V lost 3 bases, J lost 4 bases, and 22 bases lay in between. This CDR3 spans 17 amino acids. The germline V gene has CDR1 SGHAT and CDR2 FQNNGV. The CDR3 DNA follows: TGTGCCAGCAGCTTTTGGGTTGAGGACAGGACTACGTACGAGCAGTACTTC. Translating gives CASSFWVEDRTTYEQYF. Based on the CDR3 plus reference TRBV11-2 and TRBJ2-7, the full variable domain is EAGVAQSPRYKIIEKRQSVAFWCNPISGHATLYWYQQILGQGPKLLIQFQNNGVVDDSQLPKDRFSAERLKGVDSTLKIQPAKLEDSAVYLCASSFWVEDRTTYEQYFGPGTRLTVT.